The 26 T cell receptor beta chains below come from one sample, sequenced in a study of T cell repertoires in cytomegalovirus infection. TCRdb re-called the reads through MiXCR, storing one row per CDR3 protein. The table shows some 600,000 distinct CDR3 sequences, with 20% to 25% occurring only once. The sample was CD8+ T cells from PBMCs. Source of these receptors: a human donor in good health (CMV status not recorded). Some clones in this sample may be carry-over from other donors' samples.

This clonotype appeared a few times. The rearrangement joins TRBV12-5 to TRBJ2-3; possible D gene TRBD2, 5 bases. This CDR3 has 15 residues. Trimming took off 3 bases at V and 0 bases at J, with 10 bases between the two ends. Germline-derived CDR1 and CDR2 are LGHNT and FRNRAP. The CDR3 region is CASGLGRSSTDTQYF. CDR3 DNA: TGTGCTAGTGGTTTAGGGAGATCTAGCACAGATACGCAGTATTTT. Based on the CDR3 plus reference TRBV12-5 and TRBJ2-3, the full variable domain is DARVTQTPRHKVTEMGQEVTMRCQPILGHNTVFWYRQTMMQGLELLAYFRNRAPLDDSGMPKDRFSAEMPDATLATLKIQPSEPRDSAVYFCASGLGRSSTDTQYFGPGTRLTVL.

This clonotype was counted at least ten times. The chain links TRBV7-2 to TRBJ2-5; D remains unclear. Trimming stripped 5 bases from V and 3 bases from J, with 19 bases between. Per germline, CDR1 SGHTA and CDR2 FQGNSA. The CDR3 totals 16 residues. The CDR3 nucleotides read TGTGCCAGCAGCGTAAAGAGTAGGTACAGCGAAGAGACCCAGTACTTC. It codes for CASSVKSRYSEETQYF.

In its sample, this clonotype was seen once. The chain links TRBV4-1 to TRBJ2-5; D may be TRBD2 (6 bases). With 4 bases removed from V and 8 bases from J, the gap between germline ends came to 20 bases. In germline, CDR1 is MGHRA, CDR2 YSYEKL. The length of the CDR3 is 15 residues. The CDR3 here is CASSPLLTRKRTQYF. In DNA form, the CDR3 reads TGCGCCAGCAGCCCACTCCTGACTAGGAAGAGAACCCAGTACTTC.

This clonotype has at least ten counts. The chain links TRBV6-2 or TRBV6-3 to TRBJ2-5; 10 bases agree with TRBD1. Germline values: CDR1 MNHEY, CDR2 SVGEGT. Germline trimming cut 6 bases from V and 2 bases from J; bases unmatched to any gene: 3. This CDR3 has 14 amino acids. In DNA form, the CDR3 reads TGTGCCAGCAGGGACAGGGGGTCGCAAGAGACCCAGTACTTC. Its translation is CASRDRGSQETQYF.

This clonotype was recorded at least ten times. The chain uses TRBV7-3 and TRBJ2-3; 10 bases align to TRBD1. CDR3 length: 14 residues. Germline trimming cut 4 bases from V and 6 bases from J; bases unmatched to any gene: 4. CDR1 is SGHTA, CDR2 FQGTGA, per germline. The CDR3 bases are TGTGCCAGCAGCTACGGGACAGGGGTCGATACGCAGTATTTT. Translating gives CASSYGTGVDTQYF.

The genes are TRBV11-2 and TRBJ1-1; D unclear. The V gene lost 2 bases and the J gene lost 4 bases, with 11 bases spanning the gap. Germline lookup yields CDR1 SGHAT and CDR2 FQNNGV. The CDR3 runs to 14 residues. The CDR3 protein is CASSLWREGTEAFF. In nucleotides, the CDR3 is TGTGCCAGCAGCTTATGGCGGGAGGGCACTGAAGCTTTCTTT.

This clonotype was detected only a few times. The V gene is TRBV6-5, the J gene TRBJ2-5; weak D call: TRBD2 (5 bases). V lost 0 bases and J lost 3, with 8 bases in between. CDR3 length: 14 residues. Germline V gives CDR1 MNHEY, CDR2 SVGAGI. The CDR3 loop is CASSYSHGEETQYF. The DNA of the CDR3 is TGTGCCAGCAGTTACTCACACGGGGAAGAGACCCAGTACTTC.

This sequence joins TRBV6-2 or TRBV6-3 and TRBJ2-3; 8 bases are shared with TRBD2. Trimming at V came to 2 bases and at J to 5 bases, leaving 6 bases not matched to a gene. CDR1 and CDR2 (germline): MNHEY, SVGEGT. CDR3 size: 15 residues. CDR3 nucleotide sequence: TGTGCCAGCAGTTACCCCCCCGGGGGGGTAGATACGCAGTATTTT. Protein: CASSYPPGGVDTQYF.

This clonotype was detected a few times. V is TRBV19 and J is TRBJ1-1; D not certain. The CDR3 is 15 amino acids. Germline V gene lookup returns CDR1 LNHDA and CDR2 SQIVND (reference sequence). The V and J ends lost 3 bases and 1 base respectively, with 12 bases between them. CDR3 residues: CASSMGRRGNTEAFF. The CDR3 nucleotides are TGTGCCAGTAGTATGGGTAGAAGAGGGAACACTGAAGCTTTCTTT.

This clonotype was seen ten or more times. The genes are TRBV29-1 and TRBJ1-1, with D maybe TRBD1 (6 bases). CDR1 SQVTM and CDR2 ANQGSEA come from the germline V gene. The CDR3 covers 12 residues. The V end lost 7 bases, the J end lost 6 bases, and 15 bases lay between the germline ends. DNA for the CDR3: TGCAGCGAGATACAGGGTCACCCTGAAGCTTTCTTT. Protein product: CSEIQGHPEAFF. The full variable domain, with the rest looked up from reference TRBV29-1 and TRBJ1-1, is SAVISQKPSRDICQRGTSLTIQCQVDSQVTMMFWYRQQPGQSLTLIATANQGSEATYESGFVIDKFPISRPNLTFSTLTVSNMSPEDSSIYLCSEIQGHPEAFFGQGTRLTVV.

The rearrangement joins TRBV27 to TRBJ2-7; possibly TRBD1 for D (5 bases). The CDR3 contains 13 residues. The germline CDR1 and CDR2 sequences are MNHEY and SMNVEV (reference sequence). V was shortened by 6 bases and J by 0 bases, with 9 bases between the two germline ends. CDR3 loop: CASRPDISYEQYF. In DNA form, the CDR3 reads TGTGCCAGCAGACCGGACATCTCCTACGAGCAGTACTTC.

The rearrangement joins TRBV7-9 to TRBJ2-3; 7 bases fit TRBD2. Looked up from germline, CDR1 is SEHNR and CDR2 is FQNEAQ (reference sequence). CDR3 length: 19 residues. Trimming cost V 5 bases and J 3 bases; bases outside gene matches: 20. CDR3 nucleotides: TGTGCCAGCAGCCACGAGGGAGCGGGGTACCCCTGGGGGACAGATACGCAGTATTTT. Its translation: CASSHEGAGYPWGTDTQYF.

This clonotype was recorded a few times. This chain's CDR3 is CASSERLGAPEKLFF. CDR3 nucleotide sequence: TGTGCCAGCAGTGAAAGGCTGGGGGCGCCTGAAAAACTGTTTTTT. V is TRBV2 and J is TRBJ1-4, with a tentative D call TRBD1 (6 bases). Germline V gene data show CDR1 as SNHLY and CDR2 as FYNNEI. This CDR3 is built from 15 residues. V dropped 2 bases and J dropped 7 bases, with 14 bases sitting between them.

The sample holds a few counts of this clonotype. The chain carries TRBV19 and TRBJ1-1; D is unresolved. This CDR3 comprises 13 residues. Trimming shortened V by 4 bases and J by 1 base, and 7 bases separated the two germline ends. Germline V gives CDR1 LNHDA, CDR2 SQIVND (reference sequence). CDR3 sequence: CASSTWENTEAFF. CDR3 nucleotides: TGTGCCAGTAGTACCTGGGAGAACACTGAAGCTTTCTTT.

Here the CDR3 DNA reads TGTGCCAGCAGTGAACCAGGACAGGGGGCTGGAGAGACCCAGTACTTC. This gives the protein CASSEPGQGAGETQYF. This chain links TRBV2 with TRBJ2-5; 11 positions agree with TRBD1. The germline CDR1 and CDR2 sequences are SNHLY and FYNNEI. V lost 2 bases, J lost 4 bases, and 6 bases stayed unmatched. The CDR3 has 16 residues.

To note about this clonotype: With a much larger clone just one base away, this may be a read error. V and J are TRBV7-6 and TRBJ2-5, with 7 bases fitting TRBD1. Germline V CDR1 and CDR2: SGHVS, FNYEAQ. Trimming took 6 bases from V and 2 from J; bases not matched to a gene: 12. This CDR3 has 16 amino acids. CDR3 coding DNA: TGTGCCAGCAGATTACCGAGGGACAGTCTTCAAGAGACCCAGTACTTC. The encoded protein is CASRLPRDSLQETQYF.

This chain links TRBV15 with TRBJ2-3; TRBD2 aligns across 13 bases. CDR3 length equals 16 residues. CDR1 is LNHNV and CDR2 is YYDKDF in the germline V gene (reference sequence). V dropped 4 bases and J dropped 8; count of bases not matched to a gene: 9. The CDR3 loop reads CATSNGLAGVLGTQYF. CDR3 bases: TGTGCCACCAGCAATGGACTAGCGGGGGTCCTAGGTACGCAGTATTTT.

Many counts were recorded for this clonotype. This rearrangement joins TRBV7-8 to TRBJ2-4, with 12 bases lining up with TRBD2. Germline CDR1 is SGHVS and CDR2 is FQNEAQ. The CDR3 is 17 residues long. J was trimmed by 4 bases and V by 4 bases; bases with no gene match: 8. Written as DNA, the CDR3 is TGTGCCAGCAGCTCTTCTCTAGCGGGGGGGGCGAAAAACATTCAGTACTTC. Amino acid sequence: CASSSSLAGGAKNIQYF. The complete variable domain, with remaining parts taken from reference TRBV7-8 and TRBJ2-4, reads GAGVSQSPRYKVAKRGQDVALRCDPISGHVSLFWYQQALGQGPEFLTYFQNEAQLDKSGLPSDRFFAERPEGSVSTLKIQRTQQEDSAVYLCASSSSLAGGAKNIQYFGAGTRLSVL.

The chain links TRBV29-1 to TRBJ2-2; D tentatively fits TRBD1 or TRBD2 (6 bases each). Germline V gives CDR1 SQVTM, CDR2 ANQGSEA. This CDR3 spans 13 amino acids. Trimming left V 5 bases short and J 1 base short, with 8 bases between. The CDR3 loop reads CSVRGQNTGELFF. CDR3 coding DNA: TGCAGCGTTCGGGGGCAGAACACCGGGGAGCTGTTTTTT.

This chain joins TRBV2 and TRBJ1-1, with D maybe TRBD1 (6 bases). The CDR3 is made up of 14 amino acids. The ends were cut back, 2 bases at V and 1 base at J, with 8 bases in the middle. Germline V gene lookup returns CDR1 SNHLY and CDR2 FYNNEI. CDR3 amino acids: CASSESGANTEAFF. The CDR3 DNA is TGTGCCAGCAGTGAATCAGGGGCGAACACTGAAGCTTTCTTT.

This clonotype occurred a few times. The chain links TRBV12-3 or TRBV12-4 to TRBJ2-3; D is perhaps TRBD1 (6 bases). V was shortened by 8 bases and J by 1 base, with 13 bases between the two germline ends. CDR3 length equals 14 residues. DNA for the CDR3: TGTGCCAGCGGACAGCTTTCAGGCACAGATACGCAGTATTTT. It is translated as CASGQLSGTDTQYF.

On this clonotype itself: An end of the junction does not agree with germline; a read error may underlie this. The rearrangement joins TRBV9 to TRBJ2-2, with 7 nucleotides matching TRBD2. This CDR3 has 16 residues. CDR1 SGDLS and CDR2 YYNGEE come from the germline V gene. Here the CDR3 reads CASSPPAGAGTGELLF. The CDR3 nucleotides read TGTGCCAGCAGCCCTCCTGCCGGAGCGGGGACCGGGGAGCTGCTTTTT.

The chain uses TRBV6-5 and TRBJ1-2, with no clear D. Trimming took off 5 bases at V and 1 base at J, with 8 bases between the two ends. Germline V lookup: CDR1 MNHEY, CDR2 SVGAGI. The length of the CDR3 is 13 residues. DNA of the CDR3: TGTGCCAGCAGTCACGGGATTAACTATGGCTACACCTTC. It yields the protein CASSHGINYGYTF.

As regards this clonotype: A much larger clone is a single base away; this may be a read error. The V and J genes are TRBV7-2 and TRBJ2-3, with D tentatively TRBD1 (6 bases). Germline CDR1 is SGHTA and CDR2 is FQGNSA. This CDR3 is 18 amino acids long. This CDR3 is CASSPDRFDIPSTETQYF. CDR3 coding DNA: TGTGCCAGCAGCCCCGACAGGTTCGACATTCCTAGCACAGAAACGCAGTATTTT.

The chain joins TRBV2 to TRBJ2-5; 8 bases are shared with TRBD1. The CDR3 loop spans 17 amino acids. Trimming at V came to 3 bases and at J to 6 bases, leaving 15 bases not matched to a gene. Germline CDR1 reads SNHLY; CDR2 reads FYNNEI. CDR3 sequence reads: CASSDFDRGYLLKTQYF. In nucleotides, the CDR3 is TGTGCCAGCAGTGACTTCGACAGGGGCTACTTGCTCAAGACCCAGTACTTC.

In its sample, this clonotype was seen many times. The chain uses TRBV10-3 and TRBJ2-7; maybe TRBD1 (5 bases). The germline gives CDR1 ENHRY, CDR2 SYGVKD. Trimming removed 10 bases at V and 0 bases at J, with 16 bases between. The CDR3 sequence is 14 residues long. The CDR3 spells CATQGSQSSYEQYV. The CDR3 DNA is TGTGCCACCCAGGGCAGTCAGAGCTCCTACGAGCAGTACGTC.